This TCR beta chain was retrieved from a study of blood T cell repertoires in COVID-19. Some clones are missing from TCRdb's copy, which holds only in-frame ones; the method was immunoSEQ multiplex PCR. Here the sample spans about 180,000 clones, roughly 87% being singletons. The V gene end was trimmed by 3 bases and the J gene end by 4 bases; junction bases not matched to a gene: 9. The CDR3 length is 16 residues. Germline lookup yields CDR1 MNHEY and CDR2 SVGEGT. Cohorts were assigned according to the clinical history that participants reported. The V gene is TRBV6-2 or TRBV6-3, the J gene TRBJ2-5, with 9 bases that match TRBD2. The sequencing sample was made of PBMCs or T cells enriched from blood (not recorded which). This TCR came from a woman in her thirties or forties with acute COVID-19. CDR3 in DNA: TGTGCCAGCAGTTATTTTGGTGCGGGGGGGCGAGAGACCCAGTACTTC. It is translated as CASSYFGAGGRETQYF.